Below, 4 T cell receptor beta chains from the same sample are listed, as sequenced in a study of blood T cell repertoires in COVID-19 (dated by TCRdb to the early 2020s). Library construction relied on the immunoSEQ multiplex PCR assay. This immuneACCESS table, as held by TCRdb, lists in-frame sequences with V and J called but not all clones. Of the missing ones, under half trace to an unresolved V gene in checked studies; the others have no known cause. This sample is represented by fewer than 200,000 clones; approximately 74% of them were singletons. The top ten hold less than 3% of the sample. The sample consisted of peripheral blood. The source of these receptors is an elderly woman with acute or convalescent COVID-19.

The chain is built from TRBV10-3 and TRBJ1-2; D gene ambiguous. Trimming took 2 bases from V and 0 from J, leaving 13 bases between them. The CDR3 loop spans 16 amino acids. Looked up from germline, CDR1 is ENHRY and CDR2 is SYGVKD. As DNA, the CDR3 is TGTGCCATCAGTGAGGGGGAGCTGGCCTCTAACTATGGCTACACCTTC. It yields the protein CAISEGELASNYGYTF.

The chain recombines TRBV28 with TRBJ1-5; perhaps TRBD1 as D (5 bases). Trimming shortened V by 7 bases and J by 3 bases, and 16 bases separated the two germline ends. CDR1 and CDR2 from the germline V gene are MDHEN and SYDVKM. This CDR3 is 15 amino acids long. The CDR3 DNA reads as TGTGCCAGCATTGACGAAACAGGTCTCAATCAGCCCCAGCATTTT. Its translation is CASIDETGLNQPQHF.

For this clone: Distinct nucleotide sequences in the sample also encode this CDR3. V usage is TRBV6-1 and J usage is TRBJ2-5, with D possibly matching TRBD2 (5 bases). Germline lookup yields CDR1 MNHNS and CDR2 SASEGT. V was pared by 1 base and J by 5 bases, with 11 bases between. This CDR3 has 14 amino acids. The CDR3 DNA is TGTGCCAGCAGTGAAGGCGGGTTACGGGAGACCCAGTACTTC. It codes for CASSEGGLRETQYF.

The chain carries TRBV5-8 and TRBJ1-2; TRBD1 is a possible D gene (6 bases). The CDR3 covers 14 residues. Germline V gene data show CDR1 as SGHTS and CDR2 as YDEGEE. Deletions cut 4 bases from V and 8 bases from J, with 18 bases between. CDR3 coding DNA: TGTGCCAGCAGCCCCCGGGACACCTTCGGCGGCTACACCTTC. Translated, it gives CASSPRDTFGGYTF.